This TCR beta chain appears in the sequencing data of a study of immune characterization of retroperitoneal liposarcoma. From the PCR reads, TCRdb called clonotypes with MiXCR, one entry per CDR3 protein. The data show approximately 10,000 distinct CDR3 sequences, with approximately 26% seen just once and around 9.3% held by the top ten. This clonotype was seen more than once but under ten times. The CDR3 spans 15 residues. The germline V gene has CDR1 MNHNS and CDR2 SASEGT. With 6 bases clipped from V and 8 bases from J, the junction kept 6 bases outside the gene matches. The rearrangement joins TRBV6-1 to TRBJ2-1; 14 nucleotides line up with TRBD2. The sample comprised tumor tissue. This clonotype was obtained from a female donor with retroperitoneal liposarcoma. The CDR3 nucleotides are TGTGCCAGCAGCCGACTAGCGGGGGGGCCTGATGAGCAGTTCTTC. Translation gives CASSRLAGGPDEQFF.